This T cell receptor beta chain was identified during a study of T cell repertoires in cytomegalovirus infection. Overall study context: CMV infection together with matching HLA type was indicated by public TCR beta signatures.

TCRdb reanalysed the reads using MiXCR and keeps one entry per CDR3 protein. The sample contains hundreds of thousands of distinct CDR3 sequences, roughly 12% of which appear only once. V was pared by 7 bases and J by 7 bases, with 21 bases between. Germline lookup yields CDR1 SGHRS and CDR2 YFSETQ. The CDR3 is made up of 15 amino acids. The sequence was collected from a human donor in good health (CMV status not recorded). Some clones in this sample may be carry-over from other donors' samples. V and J are TRBV5-1 and TRBJ1-3; D gene uncertain. The specimen was PBMCs. The CDR3 region has the DNA TGCGCCAGCGCTTCGGTATGGGATCCCGGGAACACCATATATTTT. Encoded protein: CASASVWDPGNTIYF. The whole variable domain, filled in from reference TRBV5-1 and TRBJ1-3, reads KAGVTQTPRYLIKTRGQQVTLSCSPISGHRSVSWYQQTPGQGLQFLFEYFSETQRNKGNFPGRFSGRQFSNSRSEMNVSTLELGDSALYLCASASVWDPGNTIYFGEGSWLTVV.